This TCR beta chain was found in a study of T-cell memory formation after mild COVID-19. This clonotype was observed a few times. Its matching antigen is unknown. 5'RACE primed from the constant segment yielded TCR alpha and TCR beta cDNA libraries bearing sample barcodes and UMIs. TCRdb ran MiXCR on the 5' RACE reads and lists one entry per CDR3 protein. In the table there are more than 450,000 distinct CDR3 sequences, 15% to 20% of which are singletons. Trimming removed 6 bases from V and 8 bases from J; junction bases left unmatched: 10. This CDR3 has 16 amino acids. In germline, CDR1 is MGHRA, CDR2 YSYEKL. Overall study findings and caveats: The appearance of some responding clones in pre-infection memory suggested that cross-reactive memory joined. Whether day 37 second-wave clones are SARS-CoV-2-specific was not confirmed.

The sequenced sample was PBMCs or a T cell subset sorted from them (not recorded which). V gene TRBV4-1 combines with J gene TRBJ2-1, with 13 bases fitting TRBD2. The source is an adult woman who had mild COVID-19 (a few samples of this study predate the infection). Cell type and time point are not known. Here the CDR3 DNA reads TGCGCCAGCAGTCTTCCGACTAGCGGGGGGACCGATGAGCAGTTCTTC. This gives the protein CASSLPTSGGTDEQFF.